Following are 8 T cell receptor beta chains from one sample sequenced in a study of PD-L1 blockade in urothelial cancer. Measured with immunoSEQ multiplex PCR; TCRdb has only the in-frame clones, and not every one. The sample shows 70,000 to 75,000 clones, 84% of them seen only once. Sequenced here: PBMCs, sampled around atezolizumab (anti-PD-L1) treatment. These receptors came from a man in his 70s with urothelial cancer.

This chain joins TRBV27 and TRBJ2-1; TRBD1 might be the D (5 bases). The CDR3 contains 16 residues. With 3 bases removed from V and 7 bases from J, the gap between germline ends came to 19 bases. Germline-derived CDR1 and CDR2 are MNHEY and SMNVEV (reference sequence). The CDR3 DNA reads TGTGCCAGCAGTTTTGGCGGTAGGGGCGCCCGAAATGAGCAGTTCTTC. It codes for CASSFGGRGARNEQFF.

V gene TRBV20-1 combines with J gene TRBJ2-3; possible D gene TRBD1, 5 bases. The CDR3 length is 11 residues. CDR1 and CDR2 (germline): DFQATT, SNEGSKA (reference sequence). V gave up 6 bases and J gave up 5 bases, with 9 bases separating them. Written as DNA, the CDR3 is TGCAGTGCATCTCAGGGAGATACGCAGTATTTT. Amino acids: CSASQGDTQYF.

This chain uses TRBV2 with TRBJ2-7, with D possibly matching TRBD1 (5 bases). The CDR3 runs to 13 residues. V was clipped by 2 bases and J by 1 base, with 6 bases between them. CDR1 SNHLY and CDR2 FYNNEI come from the germline V gene. The DNA for the CDR3 is TGTGCCAGCAGTGAACCAGGGTCCTACGAGCAGTACTTC. The encoded protein is CASSEPGSYEQYF. The complete variable domain, with remaining parts taken from reference TRBV2 and TRBJ2-7, reads EPEVTQTPSHQVTQMGQEVILRCVPISNHLYFYWYRQILGQKVEFLVSFYNNEISEKSEIFDDQFSVERPDGSNFTLKIRSTKLEDSAMYFCASSEPGSYEQYFGPGTRLTVT.

This chain joins TRBV27 and TRBJ2-1, with 8 bases identical to TRBD2. This CDR3 spans 15 amino acids. The V gene's germline CDR1 is MNHEY and CDR2 SMNVEV (reference sequence). V trimming: 1 base; J trimming: 3 bases; junction bases outside the gene matches: 2. The DNA of the CDR3 is TGTGCCAGCAGTTTATGGCTAGCGGGCTACAATGAGCAGTTCTTC. Residues: CASSLWLAGYNEQFF.

The rearrangement joins TRBV28 to TRBJ2-7; D unclear. The CDR3 runs to 17 residues. V was shortened by 2 bases and J by 4 bases, with 21 bases between the two germline ends. The germline V gene encodes CDR1 MDHEN and CDR2 SYDVKM. The CDR3 DNA sequence: TGTGCCAGCAGTTTAAAACCCTCCGGTTGGTCCCGGTACGAGCAGTACTTC. Encoded protein: CASSLKPSGWSRYEQYF.

The CDR3 region has the DNA TGTGCCAGCAGTGTCTCCAGTGGCTCCTACAATGAGCAGTTCTTC. Translated, it gives CASSVSSGSYNEQFF. This chain connects TRBV6-4 to TRBJ2-1; D not certain. The germline gives CDR1 MRHNA, CDR2 SNTAGT. This CDR3 spans 15 amino acids. Trimming stripped 4 bases from V and 0 bases from J, with 10 bases between.

This clone was picked up one time. The V gene is TRBV12-5, the J gene TRBJ2-1; 7 bases agree with TRBD1. J lost 7 bases, V lost 6 bases, and 9 bases had no gene match. Germline CDR1 LGHNT, CDR2 FRNRAP. The CDR3 loop spans 14 amino acids. The CDR3 region has the DNA TGTGCTAGTGGGGCCAACAGGGGATATAATGAGCAGTTCTTC. This translates into CASGANRGYNEQFF.

The CDR3 coding sequence is TGTGCCAGCAGCTCAGAGGGGGGGAGGGGAAAAGAGACCCAGTACTTC. Protein product: CASSSEGGRGKETQYF. This chain uses TRBV7-3 with TRBJ2-5; possibly TRBD2 for D (7 bases). The ends were cut back, 4 bases at V and 3 bases at J, with 18 bases in the middle. The CDR3 is 16 amino acids. The germline V gene encodes CDR1 SGHTA and CDR2 FQGTGA.